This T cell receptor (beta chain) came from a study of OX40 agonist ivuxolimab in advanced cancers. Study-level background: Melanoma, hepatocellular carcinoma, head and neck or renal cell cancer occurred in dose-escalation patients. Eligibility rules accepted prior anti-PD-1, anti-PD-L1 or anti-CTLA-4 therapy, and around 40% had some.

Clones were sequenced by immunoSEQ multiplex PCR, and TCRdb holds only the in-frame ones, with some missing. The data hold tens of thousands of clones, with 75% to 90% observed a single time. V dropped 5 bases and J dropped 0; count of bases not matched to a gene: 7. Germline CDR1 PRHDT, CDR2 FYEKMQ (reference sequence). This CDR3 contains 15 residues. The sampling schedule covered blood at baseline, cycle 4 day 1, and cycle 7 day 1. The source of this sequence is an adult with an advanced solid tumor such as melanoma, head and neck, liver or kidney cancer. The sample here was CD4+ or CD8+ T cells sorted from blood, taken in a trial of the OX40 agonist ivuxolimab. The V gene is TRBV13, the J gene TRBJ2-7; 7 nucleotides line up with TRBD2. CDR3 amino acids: CASSPAGASSYEQYF. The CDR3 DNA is TGTGCCAGCAGCCCCGCGGGAGCCAGCTCCTACGAGCAGTACTTC.